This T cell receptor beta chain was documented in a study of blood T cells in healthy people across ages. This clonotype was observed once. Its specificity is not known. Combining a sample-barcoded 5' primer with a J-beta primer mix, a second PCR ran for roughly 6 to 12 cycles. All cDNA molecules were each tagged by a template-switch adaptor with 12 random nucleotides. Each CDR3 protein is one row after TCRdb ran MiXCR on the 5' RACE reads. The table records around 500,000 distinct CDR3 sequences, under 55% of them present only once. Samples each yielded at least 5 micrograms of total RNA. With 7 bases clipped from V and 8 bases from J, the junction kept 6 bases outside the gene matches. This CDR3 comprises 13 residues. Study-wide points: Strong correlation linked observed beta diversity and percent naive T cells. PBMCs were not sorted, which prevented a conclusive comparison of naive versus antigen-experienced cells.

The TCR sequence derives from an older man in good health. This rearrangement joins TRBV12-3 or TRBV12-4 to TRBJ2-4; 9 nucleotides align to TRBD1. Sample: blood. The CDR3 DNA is TGTGCCAGCAACCAACAGGGGGCCTACATTCAGTACTTC. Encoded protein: CASNQQGAYIQYF.